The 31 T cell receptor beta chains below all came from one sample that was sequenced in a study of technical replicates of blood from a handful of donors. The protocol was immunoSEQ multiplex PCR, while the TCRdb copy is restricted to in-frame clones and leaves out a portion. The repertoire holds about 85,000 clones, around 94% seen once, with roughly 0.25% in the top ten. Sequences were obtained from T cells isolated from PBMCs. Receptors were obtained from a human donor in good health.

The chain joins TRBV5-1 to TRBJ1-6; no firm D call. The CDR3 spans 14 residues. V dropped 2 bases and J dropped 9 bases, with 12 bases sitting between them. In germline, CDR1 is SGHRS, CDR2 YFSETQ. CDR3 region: CASSFAGLSSPLHF. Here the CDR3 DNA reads TGCGCCAGCAGCTTCGCGGGGTTAAGTTCACCCCTCCACTTT.

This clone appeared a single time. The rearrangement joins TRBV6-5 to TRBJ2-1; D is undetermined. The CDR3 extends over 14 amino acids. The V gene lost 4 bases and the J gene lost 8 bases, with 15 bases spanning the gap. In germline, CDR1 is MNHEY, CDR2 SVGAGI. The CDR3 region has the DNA TGTGCCAGCAGTTCCCCACTCGTAGCAGATGAGCAGTTCTTC. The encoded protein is CASSSPLVADEQFF.

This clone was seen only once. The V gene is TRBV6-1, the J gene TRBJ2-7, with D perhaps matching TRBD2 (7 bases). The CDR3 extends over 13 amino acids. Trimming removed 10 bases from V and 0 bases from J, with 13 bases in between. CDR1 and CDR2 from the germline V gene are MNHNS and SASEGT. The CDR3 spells CATRGASSYEQYF. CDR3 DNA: TGTGCCACCCGGGGGGCCTCCTCCTACGAGCAGTACTTC.

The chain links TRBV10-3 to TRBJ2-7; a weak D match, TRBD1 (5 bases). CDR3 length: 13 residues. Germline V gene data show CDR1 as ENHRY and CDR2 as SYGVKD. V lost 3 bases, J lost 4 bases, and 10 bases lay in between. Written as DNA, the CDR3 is TGTGCCATCAGTGACAGGGCCCTTTACGAGCAGTACTTC. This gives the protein CAISDRALYEQYF.

The CDR3 sequence: CASSVYSSDSYEQYF. The CDR3 region has the DNA TGTGCCAGCAGCGTATATAGTAGCGACTCCTACGAGCAGTACTTC. The chain has TRBV9 and TRBJ2-7; tentative D call: TRBD2 (5 bases). Looked up from germline, CDR1 is SGDLS and CDR2 is YYNGEE. V lost 1 base and J 0 bases, leaving 11 bases between the germline ends. The CDR3 extends over 15 amino acids.

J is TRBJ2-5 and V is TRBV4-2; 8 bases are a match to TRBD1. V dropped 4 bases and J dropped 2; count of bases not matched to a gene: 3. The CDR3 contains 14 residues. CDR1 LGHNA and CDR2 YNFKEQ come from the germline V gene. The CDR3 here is CASSLGTGQETQYF. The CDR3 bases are TGTGCCAGCAGCCTCGGGACAGGACAAGAGACCCAGTACTTC.

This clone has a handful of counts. The CDR3 here is CASSFAGEDSPLHF. The CDR3 nucleotides are TGTGCCAGCAGTTTCGCGGGGGAAGATTCACCCCTCCACTTT. This chain connects TRBV6-5 to TRBJ1-6; a possible D gene is TRBD1 (5 bases). The CDR3 extends over 14 amino acids. Trimming took off 4 bases at V and 8 bases at J, with 12 bases between the two ends. Germline assignment: CDR1 MNHEY and CDR2 SVGAGI.

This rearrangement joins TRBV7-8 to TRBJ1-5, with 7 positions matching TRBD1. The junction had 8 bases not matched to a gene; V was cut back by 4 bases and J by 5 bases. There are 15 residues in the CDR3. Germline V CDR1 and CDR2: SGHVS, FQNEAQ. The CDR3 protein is CASSSRTGRDQPQHF. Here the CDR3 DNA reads TGTGCCAGCAGCTCCCGGACAGGAAGGGATCAGCCCCAGCATTTT.

The CDR3: CASSVLGSSYNEQFF. The CDR3 nucleotides are TGTGCCAGCAGTGTCCTCGGGAGCTCCTACAATGAGCAGTTCTTC. The rearrangement links TRBV2 to TRBJ2-1, with D tentatively TRBD2 (6 bases). The germline CDR1 and CDR2 sequences are SNHLY and FYNNEI. The CDR3 length is 15 residues. With 4 bases removed from V and 0 bases from J, the gap between germline ends came to 10 bases.

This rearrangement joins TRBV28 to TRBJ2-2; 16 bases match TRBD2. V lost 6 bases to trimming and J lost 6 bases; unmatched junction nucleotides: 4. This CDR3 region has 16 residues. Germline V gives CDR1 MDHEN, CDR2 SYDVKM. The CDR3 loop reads CASSQGTSGRAGELFF. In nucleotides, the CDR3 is TGTGCCAGCAGCCAAGGGACTAGCGGGAGGGCCGGGGAGCTGTTTTTT.

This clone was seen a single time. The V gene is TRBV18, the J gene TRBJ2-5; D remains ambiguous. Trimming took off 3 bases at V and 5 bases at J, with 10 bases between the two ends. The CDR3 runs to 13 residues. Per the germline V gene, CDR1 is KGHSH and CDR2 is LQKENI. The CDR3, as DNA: TGTGCCAGCTCACCCGGAGTTGGGGAGACCCAGTACTTC. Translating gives CASSPGVGETQYF.

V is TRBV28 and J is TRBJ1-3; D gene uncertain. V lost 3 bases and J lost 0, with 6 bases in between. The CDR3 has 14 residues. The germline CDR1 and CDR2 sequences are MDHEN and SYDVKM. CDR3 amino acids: CASSFPHSGNTIYF. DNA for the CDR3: TGTGCCAGCAGTTTTCCCCACTCTGGAAACACCATATATTTT.

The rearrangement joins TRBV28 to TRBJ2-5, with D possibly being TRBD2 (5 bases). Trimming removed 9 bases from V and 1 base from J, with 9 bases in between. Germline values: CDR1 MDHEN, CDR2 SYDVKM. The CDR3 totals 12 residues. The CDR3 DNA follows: TGTGCCAGTTCCAGCGGCCAAGAGACCCAGTACTTC. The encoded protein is CASSSGQETQYF.

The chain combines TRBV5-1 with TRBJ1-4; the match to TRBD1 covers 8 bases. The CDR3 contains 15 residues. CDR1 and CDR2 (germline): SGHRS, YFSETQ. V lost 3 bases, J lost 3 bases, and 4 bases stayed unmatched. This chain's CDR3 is CASSSSTGANEKLFF. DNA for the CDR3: TGCGCCAGCAGCTCATCGACAGGGGCTAATGAAAAACTGTTTTTT.

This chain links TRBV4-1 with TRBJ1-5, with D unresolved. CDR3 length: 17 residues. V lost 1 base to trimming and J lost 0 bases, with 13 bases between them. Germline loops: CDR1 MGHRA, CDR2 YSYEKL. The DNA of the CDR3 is TGCGCCAGCAGCCAAGCTTCGGTCCCTTATAGCAATCAGCCCCAGCATTTT. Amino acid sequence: CASSQASVPYSNQPQHF.

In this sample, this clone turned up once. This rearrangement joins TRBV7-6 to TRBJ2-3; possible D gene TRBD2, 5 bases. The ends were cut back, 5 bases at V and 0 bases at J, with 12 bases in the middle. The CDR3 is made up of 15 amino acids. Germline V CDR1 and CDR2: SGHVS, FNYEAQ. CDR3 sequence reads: CASSTPGSSTDTQYF. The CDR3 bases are TGTGCCAGCAGCACGCCGGGGTCTAGCACAGATACGCAGTATTTT.

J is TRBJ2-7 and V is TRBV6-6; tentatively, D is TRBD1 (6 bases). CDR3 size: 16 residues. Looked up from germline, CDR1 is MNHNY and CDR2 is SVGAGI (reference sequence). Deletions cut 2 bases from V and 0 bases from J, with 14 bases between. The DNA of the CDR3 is TGTGCCAGCAGTTACGGTTACAGGGTGTCCTCCTACGAGCAGTACTTC. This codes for CASSYGYRVSSYEQYF.

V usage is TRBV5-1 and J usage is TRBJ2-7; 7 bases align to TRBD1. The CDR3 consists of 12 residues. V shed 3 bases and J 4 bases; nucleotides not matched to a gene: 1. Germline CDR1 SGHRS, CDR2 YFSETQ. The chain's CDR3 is CASSSDRYEQYF. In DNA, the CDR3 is TGCGCCAGCAGCTCGGACAGGTACGAGCAGTACTTC.

In DNA form, the CDR3 reads TGCGCCAGCAGCTTGTTGCGGTCAGAGGGCGAGCAGTACTTC. Translated: CASSLLRSEGEQYF. The chain is built from TRBV5-1 and TRBJ2-7; a possible D gene is TRBD2 (5 bases). The CDR3 is 14 residues long. The germline V gene encodes CDR1 SGHRS and CDR2 YFSETQ. With 1 base removed from V and 6 bases from J, the gap between germline ends came to 14 bases. The full variable domain, rest sourced from reference TRBV5-1 and TRBJ2-7, is KAGVTQTPRYLIKTRGQQVTLSCSPISGHRSVSWYQQTPGQGLQFLFEYFSETQRNKGNFPGRFSGRQFSNSRSEMNVSTLELGDSALYLCASSLLRSEGEQYFGPGTRLTVT.

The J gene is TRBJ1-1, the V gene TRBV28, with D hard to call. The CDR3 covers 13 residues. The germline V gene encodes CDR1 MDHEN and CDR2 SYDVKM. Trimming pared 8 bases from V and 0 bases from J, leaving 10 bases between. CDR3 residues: CASGEPMNTEAFF. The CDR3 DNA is TGTGCCAGCGGGGAGCCTATGAACACTGAAGCTTTCTTT.

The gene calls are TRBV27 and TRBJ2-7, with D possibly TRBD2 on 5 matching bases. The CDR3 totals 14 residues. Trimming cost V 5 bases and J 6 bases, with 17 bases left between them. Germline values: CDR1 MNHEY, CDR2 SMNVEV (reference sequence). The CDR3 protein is CASSPPLGRGEQYF. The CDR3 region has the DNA TGTGCCAGCAGTCCGCCGTTGGGGAGAGGCGAGCAGTACTTC.

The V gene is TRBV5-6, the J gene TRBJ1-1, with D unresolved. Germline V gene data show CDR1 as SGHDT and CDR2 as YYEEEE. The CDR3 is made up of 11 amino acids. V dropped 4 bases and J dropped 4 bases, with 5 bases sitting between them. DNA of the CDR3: TGTGCCAGCAGCCTTGTCACTGAAGCTTTCTTT. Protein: CASSLVTEAFF.

This CDR3 is CASRATGDPYEQYF. CDR3 DNA: TGTGCCAGCAGAGCAACAGGGGACCCCTACGAGCAGTACTTC. The chain is built from TRBV5-6 and TRBJ2-7; 7 bases match TRBD1. Unmatched junction bases numbered 7, after V lost 5 bases and J lost 2 bases. The germline CDR1 and CDR2 sequences are SGHDT and YYEEEE. The CDR3 loop spans 14 amino acids.

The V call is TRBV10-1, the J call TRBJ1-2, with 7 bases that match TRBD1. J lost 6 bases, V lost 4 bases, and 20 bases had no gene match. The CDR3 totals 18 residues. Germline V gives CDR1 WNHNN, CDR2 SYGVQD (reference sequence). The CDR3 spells CASSANPTKSDRVHGYTF. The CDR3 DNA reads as TGCGCCAGCAGTGCTAACCCAACAAAAAGCGACAGGGTCCATGGCTACACCTTC.

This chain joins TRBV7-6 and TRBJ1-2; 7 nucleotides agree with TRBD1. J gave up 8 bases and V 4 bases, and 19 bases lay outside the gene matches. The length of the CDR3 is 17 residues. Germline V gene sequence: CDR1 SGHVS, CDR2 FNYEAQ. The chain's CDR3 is CASSSGYRGRVGFGYTF. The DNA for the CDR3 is TGTGCCAGCAGCTCAGGATACAGGGGAAGGGTGGGATTCGGCTACACCTTC.

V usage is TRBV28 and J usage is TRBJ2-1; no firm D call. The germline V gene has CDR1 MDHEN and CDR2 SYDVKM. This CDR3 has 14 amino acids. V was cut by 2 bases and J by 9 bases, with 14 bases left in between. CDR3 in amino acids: CASSLVALGGEQFF. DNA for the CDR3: TGTGCCAGCAGTTTAGTAGCCCTCGGTGGTGAGCAGTTCTTC. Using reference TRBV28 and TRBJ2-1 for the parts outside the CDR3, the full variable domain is DVKVTQSSRYLVKRTGEKVFLECVQDMDHENMFWYRQDPGLGLRLIYFSYDVKMKEKGDIPEGYSVSREKKERFSLILESASTNQTSMYLCASSLVALGGEQFFGPGTRLTVL.

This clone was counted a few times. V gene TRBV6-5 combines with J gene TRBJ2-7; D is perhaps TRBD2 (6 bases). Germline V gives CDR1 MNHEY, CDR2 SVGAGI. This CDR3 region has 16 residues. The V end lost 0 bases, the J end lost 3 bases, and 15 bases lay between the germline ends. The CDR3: CASSYSIRDFNYEQYF. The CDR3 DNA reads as TGTGCCAGCAGTTACTCGATTCGGGACTTCAACTACGAGCAGTACTTC.

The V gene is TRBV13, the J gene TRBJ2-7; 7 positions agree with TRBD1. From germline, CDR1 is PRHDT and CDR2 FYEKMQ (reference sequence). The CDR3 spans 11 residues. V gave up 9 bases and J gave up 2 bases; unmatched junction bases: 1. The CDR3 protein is CASGQAYEQYF. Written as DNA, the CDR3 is TGTGCCAGTGGACAGGCCTACGAGCAGTACTTC.

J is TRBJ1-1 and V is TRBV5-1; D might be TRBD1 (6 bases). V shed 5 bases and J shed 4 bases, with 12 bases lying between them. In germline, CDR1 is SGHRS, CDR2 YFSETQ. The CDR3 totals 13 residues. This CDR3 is CASSPGGPTEAFF. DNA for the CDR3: TGCGCCAGCAGTCCGGGGGGCCCCACTGAAGCTTTCTTT.

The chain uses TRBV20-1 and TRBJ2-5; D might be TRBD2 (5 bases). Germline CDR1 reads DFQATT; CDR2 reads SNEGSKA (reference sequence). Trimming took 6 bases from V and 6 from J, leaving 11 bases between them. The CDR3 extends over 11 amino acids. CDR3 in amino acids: CSAKLGQTQYF. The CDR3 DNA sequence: TGCAGTGCCAAACTAGGACAGACCCAGTACTTC.

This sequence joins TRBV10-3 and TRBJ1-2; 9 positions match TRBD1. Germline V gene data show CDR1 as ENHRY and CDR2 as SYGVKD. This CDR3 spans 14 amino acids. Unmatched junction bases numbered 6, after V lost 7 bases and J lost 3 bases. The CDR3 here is CAITGTGSDYGYTF. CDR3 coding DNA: TGTGCCATCACCGGGACAGGGTCGGACTATGGCTACACCTTC.